This entry lists 4 T cell receptor beta chains sequenced from one sample in a study of CD8 T cells in ankylosing spondylitis. Their specific antigens are unknown. General observations from the study: About 8 highly homologous variants made up a TCR beta motif that seemed to typify ankylosing spondylitis blood.

TCRdb re-analysed the 5' RACE reads in MiXCR, keeping a single row per CDR3 protein. Seen here are around 770,000 distinct CDR3 sequences, over 15% observed once, and the top ten hold around 20%. The sequencing input was blood, either unsorted or a sorted T cell fraction (not recorded which). These receptors came from a male donor with ankylosing spondylitis.

The chain recombines TRBV12-3 or TRBV12-4 with TRBJ2-3; D assignment may be TRBD1 or TRBD2 (5 bases each). V lost 3 bases to trimming and J lost 1 base, with 14 bases between them. The CDR3 extends over 16 amino acids. The CDR3 coding sequence is TGTGCCAGCAGTTTTGGCGGGCTAGGGGGCACAGATACGCAGTATTTT. This sequence encodes CASSFGGLGGTDTQYF.

This clonotype showed up just a few times. The chain couples TRBV20-1 to TRBJ2-1, with 11 bases lining up with TRBD2. Losses at the gene ends were 2 bases for V and 5 bases for J; bases not matched to a gene: 2. There are 14 residues in the CDR3. Germline assignment: CDR1 DFQATT and CDR2 SNEGSKA (reference sequence). CDR3 in DNA: TGCAGTGCTAGAAAGACTAGCGGGAACAATGAGCAGTTCTTC. It encodes CSARKTSGNNEQFF.

This clonotype has more than one count but fewer than ten. The V call is TRBV12-3 or TRBV12-4, the J call TRBJ2-7; the D call may be TRBD1 or TRBD2 (5 bases each). Trimming removed 5 bases from V and 3 bases from J, with 14 bases in between. The length of the CDR3 is 14 residues. CDR3 DNA sequence: TGTGCCAGCAGTCCCTCCGGGACGAGCTACGAGCAGTACTTC. This translates into CASSPSGTSYEQYF.

The chain combines TRBV7-2 with TRBJ2-7; D possibly corresponds to TRBD2 (5 bases). With 2 bases removed from V and 1 base from J, the gap between germline ends came to 9 bases. Germline CDR1 reads SGHTA; CDR2 reads FQGNSA. The CDR3 runs to 14 residues. For the CDR3, the DNA is TGTGCCAGCAGCTTAAAGAGAGGGTCCTACGAGCAGTACTTC. This encodes CASSLKRGSYEQYF.